Listed below are T cell receptor beta chains from one sample, sequenced in a study of blood T cell repertoires in COVID-19. TCRdb's table, derived via immunoSEQ multiplex PCR, lists solely in-frame clones and lacks some. The sample yields about 290,000 clones, around nine tenths seen once. Specimen: peripheral blood. The receptors were gathered from a woman aged 25 to 45 with COVID-19, enrolled during active disease. Each CDR3 is given with its conserved first and last residue. Fields, in order: CDR3 DNA, CDR3 protein, J gene, clone size, D gene, V gene. A D gene is named only where the DNA matches it firmly. Some rows mark clone size as missing; the rest say once, few, many or name a class of expanded clone.

TGTGCCACCCGAGACAGGGGCGGCTATGGCTACACCTTC | CATRDRGGYGYTF | TRBJ1-2 | NA | TRBD1 | TRBV24-1
TGTGCCATATCCTTGGGGGGGGGCCCTAGAGATACGCAGTATTTT | CAISLGGGPRDTQYF | TRBJ2-3 | NA | NA | TRBV6-5
TGTGCCATCAGTGAGACGGAGGTAGATGAGCAGTTCTTC | CAISETEVDEQFF | TRBJ2-1 | NA | NA | TRBV10-3
TGCGCCAGCAGTATTGGGACTAGTGGGTCCCTCACAGATACGCAGTATTTT | CASSIGTSGSLTDTQYF | TRBJ2-3 | NA | TRBD2 | TRBV5-1
TGTGCCAGTACCCCGGGTCTGGCAGCTTTCTTT | CASTPGLAAFF | TRBJ1-1 | few | NA | TRBV19
TGTGCCAGCAGCCCCACACCGGGACTATCAACAGATACGCAGTATTTT | CASSPTPGLSTDTQYF | TRBJ2-3 | NA | TRBD2 | TRBV3-1/TRBV3-2
TGTGCCAGCTCCATCGGGGCTAGCGGGGGGGGATTGGCCTCCTACAATGAGCAGTTCTTC | CASSIGASGGGLASYNEQFF | TRBJ2-1 | NA | TRBD2 | TRBV28
TGTGCCAGTACAGGGGGCGGCACTGAAGCTTTCTTT | CASTGGGTEAFF | TRBJ1-1 | NA | TRBD1 | TRBV9
TGTGCCAGCAGCCAGACAGGGAACTCTGGAAACACCATATATTTT | CASSQTGNSGNTIYF | TRBJ1-3 | NA | TRBD1 | TRBV28
TGCGCCAGCAACGAACTAGCGGGGGGTCCCTACGAGCAGTACTTC | CASNELAGGPYEQYF | TRBJ2-7 | NA | TRBD2 | TRBV5-1
TGCGCCAGCACCTCCAGGGATTTTGGGACCGGGGAGCTGTTTTTT | CASTSRDFGTGELFF | TRBJ2-2 | NA | NA | TRBV5-1
TGTGCCACCAGCAGAGTCCCCTCTTCGGCGGCGAGCTCCTACAATGAGCAGTTCTTC | CATSRVPSSAASSYNEQFF | TRBJ2-1 | NA | NA | TRBV15
TGTGCCACCAGTGATTTGTATCAGGGCGAGCAGTACTTC | CATSDLYQGEQYF | TRBJ2-7 | NA | NA | TRBV24-1
TGTGCCAGCAGTGCCCGACAGGGAATGAACACTGAAGCTTTCTTT | CASSARQGMNTEAFF | TRBJ1-1 | NA | TRBD1 | TRBV28
TGTGCCAGCGGCATTGGGAGGGCTCGTGGCTACACCTTC | CASGIGRARGYTF | TRBJ1-2 | once | NA | TRBV6-5
TGTGCCGTTCGGGGTACTGGCAGTCCCTTTTATGGCTACACCTTC | CAVRGTGSPFYGYTF | TRBJ1-2 | NA | NA | TRBV27
TGTGCCAGTAGTGTACAGGACGGCTACGAGCAGTACTTC | CASSVQDGYEQYF | TRBJ2-7 | NA | NA | TRBV19
TGTGCCAGTAGTATAGTCGGAGGGGATGAGCAGTTCTTC | CASSIVGGDEQFF | TRBJ2-1 | NA | NA | TRBV19
TGCGCCAGCTGCCGGGACAGGAACTTGGACACCGGGGAGCTGTTTTTT | CASCRDRNLDTGELFF | TRBJ2-2 | NA | TRBD1 | TRBV10-1
TGCGCCAGCAGCCAAGCCGACAAGGTATCTAACTATGGCTACACCTTC | CASSQADKVSNYGYTF | TRBJ1-2 | NA | NA | TRBV4-1
TGCGCCAGCAGCTCCGGGACAGGGGCAACCTACTACGAGCAGTACTTC | CASSSGTGATYYEQYF | TRBJ2-7 | NA | TRBD1 | TRBV5-1
TGCGCCAGCAGCCCGAACTTGAATGAAAAACTGTTTTTT | CASSPNLNEKLFF | TRBJ1-4 | once | NA | TRBV5-1
TGTGCTAGTGGTTATAGTACGAACACTGAAGCTTTCTTT | CASGYSTNTEAFF | TRBJ1-1 | NA | NA | TRBV12-5
TGTGCCAGTAGTTTCGGGGGGGGGTACACAGATACGCAGTATTTT | CASSFGGGYTDTQYF | TRBJ2-3 | NA | TRBD2 | TRBV19
TGTGCCAGCAGTCCTAAGACAGGGAGGAATGAAAAACTGTTTTTT | CASSPKTGRNEKLFF | TRBJ1-4 | NA | TRBD1 | TRBV6-5
TGTGCCAGCAGAAAGACTAGCGGGGGGGCAGTTGATGAGCAGTTCTTC | CASRKTSGGAVDEQFF | TRBJ2-1 | NA | TRBD2 | TRBV2